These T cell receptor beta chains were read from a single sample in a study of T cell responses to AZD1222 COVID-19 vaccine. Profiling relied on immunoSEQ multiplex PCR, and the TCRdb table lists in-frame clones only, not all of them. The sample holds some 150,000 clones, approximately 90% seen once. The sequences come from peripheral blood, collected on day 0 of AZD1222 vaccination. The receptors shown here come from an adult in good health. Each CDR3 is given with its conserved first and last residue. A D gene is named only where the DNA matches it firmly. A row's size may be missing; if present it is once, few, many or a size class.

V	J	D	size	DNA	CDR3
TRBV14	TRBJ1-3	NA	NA	TGTGCCAGCAGCCAAGAGTTCCGGAACACCATATATTTT	CASSQEFRNTIYF
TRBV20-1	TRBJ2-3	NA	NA	TGCAGTGCTAGATCGGAGGTCACGCAGTATTTT	CSARSEVTQYF
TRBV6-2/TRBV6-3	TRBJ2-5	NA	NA	TGTGCCAGCAGTTACTCGACAGCGGACCAAGAGACCCAGTACTTC	CASSYSTADQETQYF
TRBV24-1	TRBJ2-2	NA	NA	TGTGCCACCAGTGATTTGATCACCGGGGAGCTGTTTTTT	CATSDLITGELFF
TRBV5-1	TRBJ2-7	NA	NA	TGCGCCAGCAGCTTGGATACGGCCTACGAGCAGTACTTC	CASSLDTAYEQYF
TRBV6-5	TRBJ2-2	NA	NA	TGTGCCAGCAGCCGGGCAACCGGGGAGCTGTTTTTT	CASSRATGELFF
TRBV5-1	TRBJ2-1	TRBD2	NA	TGCGCCAGCAGCCCATCAGCGGGAAGCCTGCTGGATGAGCAGTTCTTC	CASSPSAGSLLDEQFF
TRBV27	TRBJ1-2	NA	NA	TGTGCCAGCAGTTTCACAGCTAACTATGGCTACACCTTC	CASSFTANYGYTF
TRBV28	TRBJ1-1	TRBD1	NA	TGTGCCAGTTTTGGACAGGGGCAGACTGAAGCTTTCTTT	CASFGQGQTEAFF
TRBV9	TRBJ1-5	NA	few	TGTGCCAGCAGCGCTGACTCGGGACGGCATAATAGCAATCAGCCCCAGCATTTT	CASSADSGRHNSNQPQHF
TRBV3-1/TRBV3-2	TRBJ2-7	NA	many	TGTGCCAGCAGTCAGACTTGGGAGCAGTACTTC	CASSQTWEQYF
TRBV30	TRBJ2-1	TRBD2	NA	TGTGCCTGGAGTGTACTAGCGTACAATGAGCAGTTCTTC	CAWSVLAYNEQFF
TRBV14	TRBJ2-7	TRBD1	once	TGTGCCAGCAGCCAAGTTCGGACAGGTCGTTCCGAGCAGTACTTC	CASSQVRTGRSEQYF
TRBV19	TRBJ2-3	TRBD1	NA	TGTGCCAGTAGTTCCAAAGGGAGATCACAGGGGTCGAGGGGGCCAGATACGCAGTATTTT	CASSSKGRSQGSRGPDTQYF
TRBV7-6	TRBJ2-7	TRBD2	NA	TGTGCCAGCAGCTTAGGCGGGGGAACGGGCGAGCAGTACTTC	CASSLGGGTGEQYF
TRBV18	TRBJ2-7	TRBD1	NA	TGTGCCAGCTCAGGCACAGGGGTCCGGTACGAGCAGTACTTC	CASSGTGVRYEQYF
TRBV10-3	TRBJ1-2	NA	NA	TGTGCCTCCCTGGAAGGGGGGCCTGGGGGCTACACCTTC	CASLEGGPGGYTF
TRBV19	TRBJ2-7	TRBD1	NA	TGTGCCAGTAGTACTCTAACCGGGACAGGGGATTTTGGCAAGCAGTACTTC	CASSTLTGTGDFGKQYF
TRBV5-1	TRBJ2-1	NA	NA	TGCGCCAGCAGCTTGTGGCGGGCCCACAATGAGCAGTTCTTC	CASSLWRAHNEQFF
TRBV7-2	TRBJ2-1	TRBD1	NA	TGTGCCAGCAGCCAAACACGGACAGGGTTCCATGAGCAGTTCTTC	CASSQTRTGFHEQFF
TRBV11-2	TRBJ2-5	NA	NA	TGTGCCAGCAGCTTAGATAGGCGGCCACGGCCCTGGGAGACCCAGTACTTC	CASSLDRRPRPWETQYF
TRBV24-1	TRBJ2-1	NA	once	TGTGCCACCAGTGATTTGAGGGGGACGGTGGGCGGGAGAGGGCAGTTCTTC	CATSDLRGTVGGRGQFF
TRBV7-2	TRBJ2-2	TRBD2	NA	TGTGCCAGCAGCACTAACCCCGGGACTAGCGGGAACACCGGGGAGCTGTTTTTT	CASSTNPGTSGNTGELFF
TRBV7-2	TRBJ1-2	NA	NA	TGTGCCAGCAGCTGGCCAGGGGTCAGGTATGGCTACACCTTC	CASSWPGVRYGYTF
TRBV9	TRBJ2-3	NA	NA	TGTGCCAGCAGCGTAGGGGCCGCAGATACGCAGTATTTT	CASSVGAADTQYF
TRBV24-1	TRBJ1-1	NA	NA	TGTGCCACCAGCGCCCGTTGGAACACTGAAGCTTTCTTT	CATSARWNTEAFF
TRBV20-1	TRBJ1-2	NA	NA	TGCAGTGCCGGAGGGCAGTTTGGCTACACCTTC	CSAGGQFGYTF
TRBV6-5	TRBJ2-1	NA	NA	TGTGCCAGCAGTTCGGCAAGGAGGGACCCCTACAATGAGCAGTTCTTC	CASSSARRDPYNEQFF
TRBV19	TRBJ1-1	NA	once	TGTGCCAGTTCAATAAGGGGGAACACTGAAGCTTTCTTT	CASSIRGNTEAFF
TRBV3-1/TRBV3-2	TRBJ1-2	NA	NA	TGTGCCAGCAGCCAGGCGCTAGAGGGTGGCTACACCTTC	CASSQALEGGYTF
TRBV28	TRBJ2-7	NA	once	TGTGCCAGCAATAGTCAGGGTAGGCCCTACGAGCAGTACTTC	CASNSQGRPYEQYF
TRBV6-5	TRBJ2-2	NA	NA	TGTGCCAGCAGTTTTGGACAGTTAGGCGCGCTGTTTTTT	CASSFGQLGALFF
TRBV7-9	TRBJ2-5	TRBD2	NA	TGTGCCAGCAGCTTAGACGCGGGAGTCTCAGAGACCCAGTACTTC	CASSLDAGVSETQYF
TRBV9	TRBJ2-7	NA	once	TGTGCCAGCAGCCCCTCCGGCGGCCCTAGGTACTTC	CASSPSGGPRYF
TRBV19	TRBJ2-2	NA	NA	TGTGCCAGTAGTATAGGATTCGGGTTGGGGGGCACCGGGGAGCTGTTTTTT	CASSIGFGLGGTGELFF
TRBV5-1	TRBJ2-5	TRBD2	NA	TGCGCCAGCAGCGAGAGACCGGGAGGGCCGGGGACCCAGTACTTC	CASSERPGGPGTQYF
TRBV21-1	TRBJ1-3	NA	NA	TGTGCCAGCCGAGGCAAGGATCCCTCTGGAAACACCATATATTTT	CASRGKDPSGNTIYF
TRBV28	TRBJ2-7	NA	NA	TGTGCCAGCAGCCCTGGCAGGGCCTACGAGCAGTACTTC	CASSPGRAYEQYF
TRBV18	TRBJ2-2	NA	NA	TGTGCCAGCTCTGGAGGGAAGAACACCGGGGAGCTGTTTTTT	CASSGGKNTGELFF
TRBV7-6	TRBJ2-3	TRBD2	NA	TGTGCCAGCAGCACCGGGACTAGCGGGAGGGATTGGGATACGCAGTATTTT	CASSTGTSGRDWDTQYF